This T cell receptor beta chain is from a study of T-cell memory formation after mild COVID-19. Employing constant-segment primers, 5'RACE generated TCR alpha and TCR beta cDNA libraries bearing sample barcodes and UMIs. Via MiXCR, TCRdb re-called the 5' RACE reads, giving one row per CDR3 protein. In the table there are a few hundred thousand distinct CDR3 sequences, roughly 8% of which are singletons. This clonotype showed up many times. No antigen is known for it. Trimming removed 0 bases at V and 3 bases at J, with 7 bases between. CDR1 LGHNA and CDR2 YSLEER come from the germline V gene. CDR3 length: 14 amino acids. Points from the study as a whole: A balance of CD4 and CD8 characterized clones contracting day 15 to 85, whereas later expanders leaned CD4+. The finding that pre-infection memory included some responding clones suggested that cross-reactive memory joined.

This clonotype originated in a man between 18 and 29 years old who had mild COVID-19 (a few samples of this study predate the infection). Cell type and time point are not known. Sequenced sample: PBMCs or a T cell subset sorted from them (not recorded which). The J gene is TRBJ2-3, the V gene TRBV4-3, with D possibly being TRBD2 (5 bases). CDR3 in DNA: TGCGCCAGCAGCCAAGAACTAGAAACAGATACGCAGTATTTT. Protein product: CASSQELETDTQYF.